These T cell receptor beta chains were read from a single sample in a study of T cells after yellow fever vaccination. TCRdb used MiXCR to reprocess the 5' RACE reads, holding one entry per CDR3 protein. This sample carries 95,000 to 100,000 distinct CDR3 sequences, roughly 6% of them seen once, and the ten largest clones take under 50%. Sequenced here: CD8+ T cells sorted from PBMCs, sampled 10 days after the yellow fever booster vaccination. All receptors come from a man aged 18 to 35 who received the YFV17D yellow fever vaccine. Both conserved end residues are part of each CDR3. Each record gives: V gene, clone size, J gene, D gene, CDR3 DNA, CDR3 protein. The D gene is left open where the match is weak. For some rows the clone size is stated as once, few or many, or as a class when expanded; others skip it.

v_gene: TRBV29-1
abundance: NA
j_gene: TRBJ2-6
d_gene: NA
CDR3nt: TGCAGCGCCTCAGGGGTACAGGACTCTGGGGCCAACGTCCTGACTTTC
CDR3aa: CSASGVQDSGANVLTF

v_gene: TRBV4-3
abundance: few
j_gene: TRBJ2-5
d_gene: NA
CDR3nt: TGCGCCAGCAGCCAAGGGTCCTATGCCTCAATAGTCGGAGAGACCCAGTACTTC
CDR3aa: CASSQGSYASIVGETQYF

v_gene: TRBV19
abundance: NA
j_gene: TRBJ2-7
d_gene: NA
CDR3nt: TGTGCCAGTAGTATGGTGCTATCCACCTACGAGCAGTACTTC
CDR3aa: CASSMVLSTYEQYF

v_gene: TRBV5-6
abundance: NA
j_gene: TRBJ1-1
d_gene: NA
CDR3nt: TGTGCCAGCAGCCTGGGGCTCACTGAAGCTTTCTTT
CDR3aa: CASSLGLTEAFF

v_gene: TRBV29-1
abundance: NA
j_gene: TRBJ1-2
d_gene: NA
CDR3nt: TGCAGCGTTATAGACGGCGCGGGGTACTATGGCTACACCTTC
CDR3aa: CSVIDGAGYYGYTF

v_gene: TRBV19
abundance: few
j_gene: TRBJ2-3
d_gene: TRBD2
CDR3nt: TGTGCCAGTAGTATCCCGACTAGCGGGGGCACAGATACGCAGTATTTT
CDR3aa: CASSIPTSGGTDTQYF

v_gene: TRBV12-3/TRBV12-4
abundance: few
j_gene: TRBJ1-2
d_gene: TRBD1
CDR3nt: TGTGCCAGCAGTTACCCCCCAGGGGGTGATGGCTACACCTTC
CDR3aa: CASSYPPGGDGYTF

v_gene: TRBV7-9
abundance: many
j_gene: TRBJ2-3
d_gene: TRBD2
CDR3nt: TGTGCCAGCAGCTCGGCTAGCGGGGGCCCCACAGATACGCAGTATTTT
CDR3aa: CASSSASGGPTDTQYF

v_gene: TRBV4-2
abundance: NA
j_gene: TRBJ2-7
d_gene: TRBD1
CDR3nt: TGTGCCAGCAGCCAAGAGGACAGGGGGCCTGGGGAGCAGTACTTC
CDR3aa: CASSQEDRGPGEQYF

v_gene: TRBV30
abundance: many
j_gene: TRBJ1-2
d_gene: NA
CDR3nt: TGTGCCTGGAGTGGAGTGGACAGAAACTATGGCTACACCTTC
CDR3aa: CAWSGVDRNYGYTF

v_gene: TRBV5-1
abundance: NA
j_gene: TRBJ1-1
d_gene: NA
CDR3nt: TGCGCCAGCAGCTTGGAACTACCGAACACTGAAGCTTTCTTT
CDR3aa: CASSLELPNTEAFF

v_gene: TRBV6-2/TRBV6-3
abundance: few
j_gene: TRBJ2-1
d_gene: TRBD2
CDR3nt: TGTGCCAGCAGTACGACTAGCGGGAACAATGAGCAGTTCTTC
CDR3aa: CASSTTSGNNEQFF